These 28 T cell receptor beta chains came from one sample sequenced in a study of blood T cell repertoires in COVID-19. Only in-frame clones appear in the TCRdb table, and some are missing; sequencing was by immunoSEQ multiplex PCR. The profile shows fewer than 75,000 clones, around 93% of them singletons. The sequenced sample was peripheral blood. These receptors came from a man aged 50 to 59 with active COVID-19.

V and J are TRBV19 and TRBJ1-2; 8 nucleotides agree with TRBD1. This CDR3 contains 15 residues. V dropped 7 bases and J dropped 4; count of bases not matched to a gene: 11. Germline CDR1 LNHDA, CDR2 SQIVND (reference sequence). The CDR3 sequence is CASKEGDRPLYGYTF. The CDR3 bases are TGTGCCAGTAAGGAAGGGGACAGGCCCCTCTATGGCTACACCTTC.

The rearrangement joins TRBV28 to TRBJ2-5; 7 positions match TRBD1. This CDR3 contains 15 residues. After removal of 6 bases from V and 5 bases from J, the junction contained 12 bases not matched to a gene. Germline V lookup: CDR1 MDHEN, CDR2 SYDVKM. This chain's CDR3 is CASSPGTVRFETQYF. The CDR3 region has the DNA TGTGCCAGCAGCCCAGGGACAGTTAGGTTTGAGACCCAGTACTTC.

The chain recombines TRBV5-6 with TRBJ1-1; D gene uncertain. This CDR3 contains 15 residues. The V gene's germline CDR1 is SGHDT and CDR2 YYEEEE. V was clipped by 1 base and J by 2 bases, with 12 bases between them. Written as DNA, the CDR3 is TGTGCCAGCAGCTTGAGGACTACGATCAACACTGAAGCTTTCTTT. This gives the protein CASSLRTTINTEAFF.

This chain joins TRBV6-6 and TRBJ2-3; D not resolved. The germline CDR1 and CDR2 sequences are MNHNY and SVGAGI (reference sequence). CDR3 size: 12 residues. The germline V and J ends were trimmed by 4 bases and 1 base, with 3 bases remaining between them. The CDR3 spells CASSSGTDTQYF. CDR3 in DNA: TGTGCCAGCAGTTCGGGCACAGATACGCAGTATTTT.

The CDR3 DNA is TGCAGCGTTGAAGGGTTAGATGGGCAGTACTTC. It yields the protein CSVEGLDGQYF. The chain uses TRBV29-1 and TRBJ2-7; D gene unclear. The V end lost 1 base, the J end lost 9 bases, and 10 bases lay between the germline ends. This CDR3 has 11 amino acids. CDR1 is SQVTM, CDR2 ANQGSEA, per germline.

The chain employs TRBV7-9 and TRBJ1-1; TRBD1 agrees at 10 bases. Unmatched junction bases numbered 3, after V lost 3 bases and J lost 5 bases. Germline V lookup: CDR1 SEHNR, CDR2 FQNEAQ (reference sequence). There are 14 residues in the CDR3. Written as DNA, the CDR3 is TGTGCCAGCAGCTTGACAGGGGGCAATACTGAAGCTTTCTTT. It yields the protein CASSLTGGNTEAFF.

The genes are TRBV19 and TRBJ2-7; 10 bases are shared with TRBD2. Germline values: CDR1 LNHDA, CDR2 SQIVND (reference sequence). J was trimmed by 3 bases and V by 5 bases; bases with no gene match: 4. This CDR3 has 14 amino acids. CDR3 bases: TGTGCCAGTAGTCCCCTAGCGGGGGACTACGAGCAGTACTTC. Amino acid sequence: CASSPLAGDYEQYF.

This chain joins TRBV24-1 and TRBJ2-1; TRBD2 is a possible D gene (6 bases). This CDR3 contains 15 residues. V was trimmed by 1 base and J by 8 bases, leaving 14 bases between them. The germline gives CDR1 KGHDR, CDR2 SFDVKD. CDR3 nucleotides: TGTGCCACCAGTGATTTAGCGAACGGGAGCGATGAGCAGTTCTTC. Its protein is CATSDLANGSDEQFF.

For the CDR3, the DNA is TGTGCCAGCAGCTTAGGGTCTGGCGGGGGCACCTACGAGCAGTACTTC. Amino acids: CASSLGSGGGTYEQYF. The rearrangement joins TRBV7-3 to TRBJ2-7; possibly TRBD2 for D (7 bases). V was pared by 2 bases and J by 2 bases, with 16 bases between. The CDR3 runs to 16 residues. Germline CDR1 is SGHTA and CDR2 is FQGTGA. The complete variable domain, with remaining parts taken from reference TRBV7-3 and TRBJ2-7, reads GAGVSQTPSNKVTEKGKYVELRCDPISGHTALYWYRQSLGQGPEFLIYFQGTGAADDSGLPNDRFFAVRPEGSVSTLKIQRTERGDSAVYLCASSLGSGGGTYEQYFGPGTRLTVT.

The CDR3: CASSLSLGQRDYGYTF. In DNA, the CDR3 is TGTGCCAGCAGCTTGTCGCTGGGACAGCGGGACTATGGCTACACCTTC. The chain joins TRBV5-5 to TRBJ1-2, with TRBD1 matching over 7 bases. Per germline, CDR1 SGHKS and CDR2 YYEKEE (reference sequence). The CDR3 runs 16 residues. Germline trimming cut 1 base from V and 3 bases from J; bases unmatched to any gene: 9. The full variable domain, rest sourced from reference TRBV5-5 and TRBJ1-2, is DAGVTQSPTHLIKTRGQQVTLRCSPISGHKSVSWYQQVLGQGPQFIFQYYEKEERGRGNFPDRFSARQFPNYSSELNVNALLLGDSALYLCASSLSLGQRDYGYTFGSGTRLTVV.

The table lists this clone with a few counts. The rearrangement joins TRBV3-1 (or the pseudogene TRBV3-2) to TRBJ2-5; 13 bases are shared with TRBD2. This CDR3 spans 18 amino acids. Germline V lookup: CDR1 LGHDT, CDR2 YNNKEL (reference sequence). Trimming at V came to 3 bases and at J to 4 bases, leaving 11 bases not matched to a gene. The CDR3 reads CASSQHGLAGVRGETQYF. CDR3 nucleotide sequence: TGTGCCAGCAGCCAGCACGGACTAGCGGGAGTGAGGGGAGAGACCCAGTACTTC.

The V gene is TRBV9, the J gene TRBJ2-7; D might be TRBD2 (7 bases). The CDR3 loop spans 15 amino acids. Germline V lookup: CDR1 SGDLS, CDR2 YYNGEE. V lost 2 bases and J 0 bases, leaving 12 bases between the germline ends. In DNA form, the CDR3 reads TGTGCCAGCAGCGTCGGGGGGCAGAGCTCCTACGAGCAGTACTTC. Translation: CASSVGGQSSYEQYF.

The V gene is TRBV5-1, the J gene TRBJ2-7; 8 positions agree with TRBD1. Germline CDR1 reads SGHRS; CDR2 reads YFSETQ. The V and J ends lost 0 bases and 12 bases, in that order; junction bases with no gene match: 5. This CDR3 has 12 residues. The CDR3 sequence: CASSLGQGAGYF. For the CDR3, the DNA is TGCGCCAGCAGCTTGGGCCAGGGGGCCGGGTACTTC. The entire variable domain, with the rest obtained from reference TRBV5-1 and TRBJ2-7, is as follows: KAGVTQTPRYLIKTRGQQVTLSCSPISGHRSVSWYQQTPGQGLQFLFEYFSETQRNKGNFPGRFSGRQFSNSRSEMNVSTLELGDSALYLCASSLGQGAGYFGPGTRLTVT.

The V and J genes are TRBV28 and TRBJ1-1; possible D gene TRBD1, 5 bases. The germline CDR1 and CDR2 sequences are MDHEN and SYDVKM. V was clipped by 7 bases and J by 10 bases, with 19 bases between them. The CDR3 has 13 amino acids. This CDR3 is CASTLRGLSRAFF. CDR3 bases: TGTGCCAGCACCCTCCGGGGACTAAGTCGAGCTTTCTTT.

V and J are TRBV5-4 and TRBJ2-7; 7 bases align to TRBD2. CDR1 SGHNT and CDR2 YYREEE come from the germline V gene (reference sequence). The J segment lost 2 bases and the V segment lost 3 bases, leaving 8 bases of the junction unmatched. CDR3 length equals 15 residues. CDR3: CASSSRSGTTYEQYF. The DNA of the CDR3 is TGTGCCAGCAGCTCCCGCTCCGGGACTACCTACGAGCAGTACTTC.

This sequence joins TRBV27 and TRBJ1-2; 7 bases map to TRBD1. Trimming cost V 1 base and J 6 bases; bases outside gene matches: 23. The CDR3 length is 20 residues. Germline V gene sequence: CDR1 MNHEY, CDR2 SMNVEV (reference sequence). CDR3 sequence (DNA): TGTGCCAGCAGTTTATACCCTCTCGTACAATACCCCGACAGGGCTCATGGCTACACCTTC. It encodes CASSLYPLVQYPDRAHGYTF.

This chain links TRBV2 with TRBJ2-7; D is perhaps TRBD1 (6 bases). Trimming removed 7 bases from V and 1 base from J, with 17 bases in between. CDR1 is SNHLY, CDR2 FYNNEI, per germline. This CDR3 has 15 residues. CDR3 protein: CASIREQGHSYEQYF. The CDR3 bases are TGTGCCAGCATTAGGGAACAGGGACATTCCTACGAGCAGTACTTC.

The V gene is TRBV7-3, the J gene TRBJ2-2; 8 nucleotides agree with TRBD1. J lost 1 base, V lost 5 bases, and 9 bases had no gene match. This CDR3 has 17 amino acids. Germline CDR1 reads SGHTA; CDR2 reads FQGTGA. CDR3 nucleotides: TGTGCCAGCAGCCGCTGGGCCGGGACAGGGAACACCGGGGAGCTGTTTTTT. Its translation is CASSRWAGTGNTGELFF. The entire variable domain, with the rest obtained from reference TRBV7-3 and TRBJ2-2, is as follows: GAGVSQTPSNKVTEKGKYVELRCDPISGHTALYWYRQSLGQGPEFLIYFQGTGAADDSGLPNDRFFAVRPEGSVSTLKIQRTERGDSAVYLCASSRWAGTGNTGELFFGEGSRLTVL.

This clone has only one observation. The CDR3 DNA is TGTGCCAGTAGTATAGGTACAGACTACAATGAGCAGTTCTTC. This encodes CASSIGTDYNEQFF. The chain recombines TRBV19 with TRBJ2-1; D uncertain. Germline V gene sequence: CDR1 LNHDA, CDR2 SQIVND (reference sequence). V lost 1 base and J 3 bases, leaving 7 bases between the germline ends. This CDR3 is built from 14 residues. The whole variable domain, filled in from reference TRBV19 and TRBJ2-1, reads DGGITQSPKYLFRKEGQNVTLSCEQNLNHDAMYWYRQDPGQGLRLIYYSQIVNDFQKGDIAEGYSVSREKKESFPLTVTSAQKNPTAFYLCASSIGTDYNEQFFGPGTRLTVL.

Comment on this clone: Additional DNA sequences in this sample encode the identical CDR3. The chain carries TRBV28 and TRBJ1-1; D perhaps matches TRBD1 (5 bases). Trimming took 3 bases from V and 1 from J, leaving 12 bases between them. The CDR3 extends over 15 amino acids. In germline, CDR1 is MDHEN, CDR2 SYDVKM. This CDR3 is CASSFSWGGNTEAFF. DNA for the CDR3: TGTGCCAGCAGTTTCAGCTGGGGCGGGAACACTGAAGCTTTCTTT.

DNA of the CDR3: TGTGCCAGCAGTCCCACGGGGAACCAACGGAGGGCTGGGGCCAACGTCCTGACTTTC. Protein product: CASSPTGNQRRAGANVLTF. V usage is TRBV9 and J usage is TRBJ2-6; a weak D match, TRBD2 (6 bases). There are 19 residues in the CDR3. CDR1 SGDLS and CDR2 YYNGEE come from the germline V gene. V lost 5 bases and J lost 2, with 23 bases in between. Full variable domain (outside the CDR3, taken from reference TRBV9 and TRBJ2-6): DSGVTQTPKHLITATGQRVTLRCSPRSGDLSVYWYQQSLDQGLQFLIQYYNGEERAKGNILERFSAQQFPDLHSELNLSSLELGDSALYFCASSPTGNQRRAGANVLTFGAGSRLTVL.

The genes are TRBV21-1 and TRBJ2-2; whether TRBD2, the table's D call, matches the DNA was not checked. TRBV21-1 is designated a pseudogene. This CDR3 comprises 17 residues. For the CDR3, the DNA is TGTGCCAGCAGCACTAAACCGGGACCACCGCGGGGCGGGGAGCTGTTTTTT. It yields the protein CASSTKPGPPRGGELFF.

The rearrangement uses TRBV19 and TRBJ1-6; D may be TRBD1 (6 bases). Germline V CDR1 and CDR2: LNHDA, SQIVND (reference sequence). Trimming shortened V by 6 bases and J by 9 bases, and 21 bases separated the two germline ends. CDR3 length: 16 residues. CDR3 coding DNA: TGTGCCAGTAGCCCGAGGACAGCTCCAAACGGTTCACCCCTCCACTTT. It translates to CASSPRTAPNGSPLHF.

The J gene is TRBJ2-3, the V gene TRBV5-1; tentative D call: TRBD2 (6 bases). CDR1 and CDR2 (germline): SGHRS, YFSETQ. There are 16 residues in the CDR3. Deletions cut 0 bases from V and 3 bases from J, with 14 bases between. The CDR3 region has the DNA TGCGCCAGCAGCTTGGTATCGGGGGTGGGAACAGATACGCAGTATTTT. This gives the protein CASSLVSGVGTDTQYF. Full variable domain (missing parts from reference TRBV5-1 and TRBJ2-3): KAGVTQTPRYLIKTRGQQVTLSCSPISGHRSVSWYQQTPGQGLQFLFEYFSETQRNKGNFPGRFSGRQFSNSRSEMNVSTLELGDSALYLCASSLVSGVGTDTQYFGPGTRLTVL.

The J gene is TRBJ2-6, the V gene TRBV19, with 8 nucleotides matching TRBD2. The CDR3 has 18 residues. From germline, CDR1 is LNHDA and CDR2 SQIVND (reference sequence). V shed 2 bases, J shed 2 bases, and the junction held 8 bases outside the gene matches. CDR3 amino acids: CASSISAGGSPGANVLTF. The CDR3 nucleotides are TGTGCCAGTAGTATAAGCGCGGGAGGCTCTCCTGGGGCCAACGTCCTGACTTTC.

The chain has TRBV6-5 and TRBJ1-3; D remains ambiguous. This CDR3 spans 14 amino acids. Trimming left V 6 bases short and J 0 bases short, with 9 bases between. The germline V gene has CDR1 MNHEY and CDR2 SVGAGI. The CDR3 DNA sequence: TGTGCCAGCAGGGGAGGAGGCTCTGGAAACACCATATATTTT. Translation gives CASRGGGSGNTIYF.

The chain combines TRBV28 with TRBJ2-1; 8 bases are a match to TRBD2. With V trimmed by 6 bases and J by 0 bases, 13 bases remained unmatched. The germline CDR1 and CDR2 sequences are MDHEN and SYDVKM. The CDR3 runs 18 residues. The CDR3 DNA reads as TGTGCCAGCAGCCCCGCAAGACTAGCGCCAAGCTCCTACAATGAGCAGTTCTTC. Protein product: CASSPARLAPSSYNEQFF.

The chain employs TRBV18 and TRBJ2-3, with 11 nucleotides matching TRBD1. The J segment lost 7 bases and the V segment lost 3 bases, leaving 3 bases of the junction unmatched. The CDR3 is made up of 14 amino acids. Per the germline V gene, CDR1 is KGHSH and CDR2 is LQKENI. Here the CDR3 reads CASSPGQGAHTQYF. The DNA of the CDR3 is TGTGCCAGCTCACCTGGACAGGGGGCACATACGCAGTATTTT.